This T cell receptor (beta chain) appears in the sequencing data of a study of regulatory and conventional T cells in RAG deficiency. General study results and limits: Omenn patients showed >85% Treg-Tconv overlap and shorter CDR3 lengths. Sorted Omenn CD25-high CD127-low cells may not be bona fide Tregs. Control T-cell subsets had markedly higher Shannon entropy and lower Simpson indices than RAG-deficient patients.

Data came from immunoSEQ multiplex PCR; TCRdb stores just in-frame clones and leaves some out. Here the sample spans more than 5,500 clones, around 82% being singletons. This clone was seen a single time. The antigen remains undetermined. The CDR3 consists of 14 residues. V lost 4 bases, J lost 6 bases, and 16 bases lay in between. Germline V lookup: CDR1 SGHDN, CDR2 FVKESK. In addition, the sample was reused for a study of regulatory T cells. As that study records: The PCR used 52 TRBV and 13 TRBJ primers. Skewed V and J usage and few unique V-J pairs marked patient repertoires, most in Tregs.

The chain employs TRBV14 and TRBJ2-7; D not certain. This TCR was sampled from a human donor in good health. The sample consisted of CD8+ T cells sorted from blood. The CDR3 DNA is TGTGCCAGCAGCCCCCGGCCTACACCCACCGAGCAGTACTTC. This translates into CASSPRPTPTEQYF.